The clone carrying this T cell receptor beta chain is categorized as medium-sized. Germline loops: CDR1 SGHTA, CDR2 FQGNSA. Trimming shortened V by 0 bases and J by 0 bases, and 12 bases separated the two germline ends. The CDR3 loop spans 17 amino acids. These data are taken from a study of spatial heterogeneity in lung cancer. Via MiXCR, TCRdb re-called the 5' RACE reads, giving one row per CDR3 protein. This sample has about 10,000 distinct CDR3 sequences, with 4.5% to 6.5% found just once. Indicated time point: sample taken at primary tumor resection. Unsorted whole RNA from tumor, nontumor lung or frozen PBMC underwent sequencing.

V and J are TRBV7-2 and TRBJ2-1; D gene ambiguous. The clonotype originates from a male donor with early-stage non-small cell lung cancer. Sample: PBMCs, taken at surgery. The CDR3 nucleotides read TGTGCCAGCAGCTTAGCGTCCGGGCTAAGCTCCTACAATGAGCAGTTCTTC. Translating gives CASSLASGLSSYNEQFF.